This T cell receptor beta chain was profiled in a study of blood T cell repertoires in COVID-19. Study as a whole: Italy, Spain and the United States were the sources of the convalescent and acute COVID-19 samples. Sources were T cells, B-cell-depleted T cells, or PBMCs; the material itself was cDNA or gDNA.

Germline-derived CDR1 and CDR2 are LNHDA and SQIVND (reference sequence). The trim removed 3 bases at V and 4 bases at J, leaving 7 bases unmatched. There are 16 residues in the CDR3. Per the original data handling: Amplification of reference gene primers provided the estimated nucleated cell counts. Clones were read by immunoSEQ multiplex PCR, and TCRdb kept only the in-frame ones, dropping some. Clonal size and the V and J genes are those of that table, whereas D and trimming came from the DNA. The sample holds 95,000 to 150,000 clones, around four fifths seen once. The receptor comes from a man between 60 and 75 years old with acute or convalescent COVID-19. The sample consisted of peripheral blood. The rearrangement links TRBV19 to TRBJ2-3; 10 bases fit TRBD2. CDR3 sequence: CASSIPAGGFADTQYF. CDR3 nucleotides: TGTGCCAGTAGTATTCCAGCGGGGGGGTTCGCAGATACGCAGTATTTT.